The entry below describes one T cell receptor (beta chain). These data belong to a study of blood T cell repertoires in COVID-19. Whole-study context: Both acute and convalescent COVID-19 samples were obtained from the United States, Italy and Spain. PBMCs, B-cell-depleted T cells, or T cells were the source of the cDNA or gDNA that made up the material.

Germline V lookup: CDR1 PRHDT, CDR2 FYEKMQ (reference sequence). The CDR3 covers 17 residues. The J segment lost 9 bases and the V segment lost 5 bases, leaving 16 bases of the junction unmatched. TCRdb's table, derived via immunoSEQ multiplex PCR, lists solely in-frame clones and lacks some. The sample has just over 95,000 clones; over 70% are singletons. The TCR originated in a man aged 55 to 70 with acute or convalescent COVID-19. The sequencing sample was made of peripheral blood. The rearrangement joins TRBV13 to TRBJ2-7; 13 bases line up with TRBD2. CDR3 DNA: TGTGCCAGCAGCCGGGGGCTGCGGACTAGCGGGGGTGGAGGGCAGTACTTC. It yields the protein CASSRGLRTSGGGGQYF.